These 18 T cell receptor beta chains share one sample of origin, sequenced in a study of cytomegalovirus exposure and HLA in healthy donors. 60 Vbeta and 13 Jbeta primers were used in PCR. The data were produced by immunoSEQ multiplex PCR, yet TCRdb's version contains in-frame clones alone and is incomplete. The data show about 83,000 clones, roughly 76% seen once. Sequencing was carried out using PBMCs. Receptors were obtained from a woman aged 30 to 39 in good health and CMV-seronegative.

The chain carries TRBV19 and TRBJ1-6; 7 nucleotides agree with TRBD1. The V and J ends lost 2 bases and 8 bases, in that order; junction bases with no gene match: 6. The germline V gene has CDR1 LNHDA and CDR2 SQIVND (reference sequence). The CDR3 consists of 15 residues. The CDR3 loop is CASSITGVSDSPLHF. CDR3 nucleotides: TGTGCCAGTAGTATAACAGGGGTTTCGGATTCACCCCTCCACTTT.

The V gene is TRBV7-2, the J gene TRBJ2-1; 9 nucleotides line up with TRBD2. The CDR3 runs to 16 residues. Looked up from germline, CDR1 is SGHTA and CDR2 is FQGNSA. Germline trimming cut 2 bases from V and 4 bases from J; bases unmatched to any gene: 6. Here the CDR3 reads CASSLRTSEQYNEQFF. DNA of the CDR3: TGTGCCAGCAGCTTAAGGACTAGCGAGCAATACAATGAGCAGTTCTTC. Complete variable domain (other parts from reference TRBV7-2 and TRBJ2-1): GAGVSQSPSNKVTEKGKDVELRCDPISGHTALYWYRQSLGQGLEFLIYFQGNSAPDKSGLPSDRFSAERTGGSVSTLTIQRTQQEDSAVYLCASSLRTSEQYNEQFFGPGTRLTVL.

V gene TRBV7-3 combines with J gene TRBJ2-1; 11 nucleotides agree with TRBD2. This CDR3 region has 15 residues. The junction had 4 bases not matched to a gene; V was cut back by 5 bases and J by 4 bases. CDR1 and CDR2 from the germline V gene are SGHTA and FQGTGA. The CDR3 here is CASSIGTSGYNEQFF. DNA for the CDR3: TGTGCCAGCAGCATTGGGACTAGCGGTTACAATGAGCAGTTCTTC.

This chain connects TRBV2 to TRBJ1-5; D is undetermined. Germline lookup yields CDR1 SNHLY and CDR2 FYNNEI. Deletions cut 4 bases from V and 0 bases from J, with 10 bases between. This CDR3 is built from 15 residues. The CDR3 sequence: CASSAEESSNQPQHF. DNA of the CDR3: TGTGCCAGCAGTGCAGAGGAGAGTAGCAATCAGCCCCAGCATTTT.

CDR3 residues: CASSLSRWQGFTEAFF. The CDR3 coding sequence is TGTGCCAGCAGTTTATCGCGATGGCAGGGTTTCACTGAAGCTTTCTTT. J is TRBJ1-1 and V is TRBV27; D possibly corresponds to TRBD1 (5 bases). The germline gives CDR1 MNHEY, CDR2 SMNVEV (reference sequence). V was clipped by 0 bases and J by 4 bases, with 15 bases between them. This CDR3 is 16 amino acids long.

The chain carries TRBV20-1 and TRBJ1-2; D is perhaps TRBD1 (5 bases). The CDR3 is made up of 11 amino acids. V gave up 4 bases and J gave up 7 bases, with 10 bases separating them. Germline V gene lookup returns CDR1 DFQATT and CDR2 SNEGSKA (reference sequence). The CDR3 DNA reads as TGCAGTGCTACAGGGTTTGGTGGCTACACCTTC. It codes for CSATGFGGYTF.

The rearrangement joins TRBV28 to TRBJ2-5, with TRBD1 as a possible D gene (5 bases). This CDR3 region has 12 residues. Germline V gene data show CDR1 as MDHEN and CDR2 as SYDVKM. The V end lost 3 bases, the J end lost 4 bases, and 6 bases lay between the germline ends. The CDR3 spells CASSLGPETQYF. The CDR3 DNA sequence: TGTGCCAGCAGTTTGGGGCCAGAGACCCAGTACTTC.

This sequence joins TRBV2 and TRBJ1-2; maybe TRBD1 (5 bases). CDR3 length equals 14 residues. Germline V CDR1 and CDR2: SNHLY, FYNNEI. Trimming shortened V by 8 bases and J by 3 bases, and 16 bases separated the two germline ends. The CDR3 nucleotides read TGTGCCAGCCCCTCTAAGGGGTTAGACTATGGCTACACCTTC. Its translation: CASPSKGLDYGYTF.

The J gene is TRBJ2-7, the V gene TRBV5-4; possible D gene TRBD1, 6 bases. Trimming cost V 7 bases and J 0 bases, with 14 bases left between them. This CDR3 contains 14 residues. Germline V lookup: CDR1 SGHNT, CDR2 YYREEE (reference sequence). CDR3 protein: CASSRPDSSYEQYF. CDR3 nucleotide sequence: TGTGCCAGCTCCCGGCCGGACAGCTCCTACGAGCAGTACTTC.

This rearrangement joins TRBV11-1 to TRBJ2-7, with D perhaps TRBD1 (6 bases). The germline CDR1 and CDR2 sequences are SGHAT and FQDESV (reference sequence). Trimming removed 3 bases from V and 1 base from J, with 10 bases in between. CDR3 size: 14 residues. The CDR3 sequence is CASSFPRGSYEQYF. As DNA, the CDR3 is TGTGCCAGCAGCTTTCCCAGGGGTTCCTACGAGCAGTACTTC.

The CDR3 nucleotides are TGTGCCAGCAGCTTAGGATTTCAGGAGCAGTACTTC. This translates into CASSLGFQEQYF. The rearrangement uses TRBV11-3 and TRBJ2-7; D is undetermined. This CDR3 contains 12 residues. Trimming took off 1 base at V and 7 bases at J, with 8 bases between the two ends. The germline CDR1 and CDR2 sequences are SGHNT and YENEEA. Filled out from reference TRBV11-3 and TRBJ2-7, the complete variable domain reads EAGVVQSPRYKIIEKKQPVAFWCNPISGHNTLYWYLQNLGQGPELLIRYENEEAVDDSQLPKDRFSAERLKGVDSTLKIQPAELGDSAVYLCASSLGFQEQYFGPGTRLTVT.

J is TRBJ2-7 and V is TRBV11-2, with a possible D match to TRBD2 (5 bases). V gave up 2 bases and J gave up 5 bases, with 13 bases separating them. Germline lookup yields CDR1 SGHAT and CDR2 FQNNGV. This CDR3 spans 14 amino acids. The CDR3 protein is CASSLSTIVDEQYF. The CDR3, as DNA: TGTGCCAGCAGCTTATCGACTATTGTTGACGAGCAGTACTTC.

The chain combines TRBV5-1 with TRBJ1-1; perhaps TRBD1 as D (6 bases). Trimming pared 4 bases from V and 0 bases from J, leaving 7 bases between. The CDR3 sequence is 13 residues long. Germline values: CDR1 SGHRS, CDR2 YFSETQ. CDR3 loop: CASSRTVNTEAFF. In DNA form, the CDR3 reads TGCGCCAGCAGCCGGACAGTGAACACTGAAGCTTTCTTT.

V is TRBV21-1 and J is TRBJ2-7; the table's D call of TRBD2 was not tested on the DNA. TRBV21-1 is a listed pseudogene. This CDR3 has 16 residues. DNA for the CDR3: TGTGCCAGCAGCAAAGTTCTGGGAGATTTCTCCTACGAGCAGTACTTC. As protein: CASSKVLGDFSYEQYF.

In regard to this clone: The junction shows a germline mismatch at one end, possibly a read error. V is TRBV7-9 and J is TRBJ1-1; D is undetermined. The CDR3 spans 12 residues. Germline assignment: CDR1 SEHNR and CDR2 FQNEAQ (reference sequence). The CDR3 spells CSSSKAGVEAFF. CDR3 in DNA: TGTTCCAGCAGCAAAGCCGGGGTTGAAGCTTTCTTT. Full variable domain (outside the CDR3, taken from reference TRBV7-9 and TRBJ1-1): DTGVSQNPRHKITKRGQNVTFRCDPISEHNRLYWYRQTLGQGPEFLTYFQNEAQLEKSRLLSDRFSAERPKGSFSTLEIQRTEQGDSAMYLCSSSKAGVEAFFGQGTRLTVV.

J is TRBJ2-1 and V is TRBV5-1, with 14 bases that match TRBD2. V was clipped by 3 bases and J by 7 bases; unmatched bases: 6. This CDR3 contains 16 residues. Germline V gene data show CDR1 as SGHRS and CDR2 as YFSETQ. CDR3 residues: CASSSPGTSGRNEQFF. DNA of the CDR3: TGCGCCAGCAGCTCCCCCGGGACTAGCGGGAGAAATGAGCAGTTCTTC.

The chain's CDR3 is CASSGTGGAGTGELFF. In nucleotides, the CDR3 is TGTGCCAGCTCGGGGACAGGGGGCGCCGGGACCGGGGAGCTGTTTTTT. This chain links TRBV5-5 with TRBJ2-2; 12 bases agree with TRBD1. The CDR3 sequence is 16 residues long. Germline V gene data show CDR1 as SGHKS and CDR2 as YYEKEE (reference sequence). Trimming at V came to 7 bases and at J to 5 bases, leaving 9 bases not matched to a gene.

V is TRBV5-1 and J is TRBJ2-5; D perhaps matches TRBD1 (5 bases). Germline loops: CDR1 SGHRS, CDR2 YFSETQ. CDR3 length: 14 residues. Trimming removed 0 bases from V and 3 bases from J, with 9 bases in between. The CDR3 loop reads CASSLAVTEETQYF. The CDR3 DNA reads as TGCGCCAGCAGCTTGGCCGTGACAGAAGAGACCCAGTACTTC.